This TCR beta chain was found in a study of blood T cell repertoires in COVID-19. Repertoires were generated with immunoSEQ multiplex PCR, while TCRdb's copy carries only in-frame clones and drops some. The table includes under 150,000 clones, around nine tenths detected once. This CDR3 is 13 amino acids long. V lost 2 bases, J lost 6 bases, and 8 bases lay in between. Germline CDR1 and CDR2: SGDLS and YYNGEE. The clonotype originates from a man aged 45-65 years with active COVID-19. The chain couples TRBV9 to TRBJ2-2; a possible D gene is TRBD1 (5 bases). Specimen: peripheral blood. Here the CDR3 DNA reads TGTGCCAGCAGCGTCAGGGTATCCGGGGAGCTGTTTTTT. This translates into CASSVRVSGELFF.